A single sample gave rise to the 22 T cell receptor beta chains below, sequenced in a study of blood T cell repertoires in COVID-19. The method was immunoSEQ multiplex PCR; TCRdb's version includes in-frame clones alone and lacks a portion of them. The repertoire holds 150,000 to 200,000 clones, 60% to 80% seen once, with around 14% in the top ten. Sequencing used PBMCs or T cells enriched from blood (not recorded which). All receptors come from a man in his 60s who had been exposed to COVID-19.

The chain recombines TRBV7-9 with TRBJ1-1; D perhaps matches TRBD1 (5 bases). CDR1 SEHNR and CDR2 FQNEAQ come from the germline V gene (reference sequence). V was shortened by 2 bases and J by 1 base, with 5 bases between the two germline ends. The CDR3 runs to 13 residues. The CDR3 nucleotides are TGTGCCAGCAGCTTACAGGGGAACACTGAAGCTTTCTTT. Its protein product is CASSLQGNTEAFF.

The chain recombines TRBV24-1 with TRBJ2-1; perhaps TRBD2 as D (6 bases). CDR1 is KGHDR, CDR2 SFDVKD, per germline. V was trimmed by 3 bases and J by 12 bases, leaving 23 bases between them. The CDR3 is 16 amino acids. The CDR3 sequence is CATSDEPGLLSYRQFF. CDR3 nucleotides: TGTGCCACCAGTGATGAGCCGGGACTCCTATCTTATAGGCAGTTCTTC.

The gene calls are TRBV15 and TRBJ2-1, with 10 bases that match TRBD2. Trimming removed 0 bases from V and 6 bases from J; junction bases left unmatched: 17. Germline V gives CDR1 LNHNV, CDR2 YYDKDF (reference sequence). This CDR3 is built from 20 residues. CDR3 sequence (DNA): TGTGCCACCAGCAGAGATCGGTACAGCGGGAGGGCCGGATTAGGCAATGAGCAGTTCTTC. Its protein product is CATSRDRYSGRAGLGNEQFF.

This clone was counted once. The chain is built from TRBV30 and TRBJ1-4; D is perhaps TRBD1 (5 bases). The CDR3 is 14 amino acids. Germline V gene lookup returns CDR1 GTSNPN and CDR2 SVGIG (reference sequence). With 0 bases removed from V and 7 bases from J, the gap between germline ends came to 12 bases. CDR3 sequence reads: CAWSVGGVGEKLFF. DNA of the CDR3: TGTGCCTGGAGTGTCGGGGGGGTCGGTGAAAAACTGTTTTTT.

The chain carries TRBV6-2 or TRBV6-3 and TRBJ2-1; D perhaps matches TRBD2 (6 bases). The germline V gene has CDR1 MNHEY and CDR2 SVGEGT. CDR3 size: 15 residues. Trimming removed 2 bases at V and 4 bases at J, with 12 bases between. The CDR3 region has the DNA TGTGCCAGCAGTTACCCTGGGACTGGATACAATGAGCAGTTCTTC. The encoded protein is CASSYPGTGYNEQFF.

The chain couples TRBV6-5 to TRBJ1-4; possible D gene TRBD1, 6 bases. This CDR3 spans 13 amino acids. The germline V gene encodes CDR1 MNHEY and CDR2 SVGAGI. Between the trimmed V and J ends, which lost 8 bases and 4 bases, there was a span of 11 bases. The CDR3 loop is CASSTGYNEKLFF. The CDR3 nucleotides are TGTGCCAGCTCGACAGGTTATAATGAAAAACTGTTTTTT.

V gene TRBV5-1 combines with J gene TRBJ1-5; TRBD1 matches 7 bases. The germline V gene has CDR1 SGHRS and CDR2 YFSETQ. The V segment lost 0 bases and the J segment 7 bases; nucleotides outside the gene matches: 7. The CDR3 length is 15 residues. This chain's CDR3 is CASSLVPRGGQPQHF. In DNA form, the CDR3 reads TGCGCCAGCAGCTTGGTCCCTAGAGGGGGCCAGCCCCAGCATTTT.

This chain links TRBV18 with TRBJ1-2; 7 bases agree with TRBD1. The CDR3 totals 15 residues. CDR1 is KGHSH, CDR2 LQKENI, per germline. Trimming cost V 3 bases and J 4 bases; bases outside gene matches: 8. The CDR3 loop reads CASSPGDREAYGYTF. In nucleotides, the CDR3 is TGTGCCAGCTCACCTGGAGACAGGGAAGCCTATGGCTACACCTTC.

This clone turned up a few times. The rearrangement joins TRBV10-1 to TRBJ2-7; 9 bases line up with TRBD2. Trimming took 0 bases from V and 6 from J; bases not matched to a gene: 6. The germline CDR1 and CDR2 sequences are WNHNN and SYGVQD (reference sequence). The CDR3 covers 15 residues. CDR3 bases: TGCGCCAGCAGTGAGTCGATCGGCGGGAGGGCCGAGCAGTACTTC. Its translation is CASSESIGGRAEQYF.

This clone has more than one count but fewer than ten. This chain links TRBV30 with TRBJ1-1; weak D call: TRBD1 (6 bases). Germline values: CDR1 GTSNPN, CDR2 SVGIG (reference sequence). The CDR3 length is 13 residues. The V end lost 2 bases, the J end lost 10 bases, and 17 bases lay between the germline ends. Written as DNA, the CDR3 is TGTGCCTGGAGTCGACAGGCCGTAACGGGAGCTTTCTTT. This sequence encodes CAWSRQAVTGAFF. Using reference TRBV30 and TRBJ1-1 for the parts outside the CDR3, the full variable domain is SQTIHQWPATLVQPVGSPLSLECTVEGTSNPNLYWYRQAAGRGLQLLFYSVGIGQISSEVPQNLSASRPQDRQFILSSKKLLLSDSGFYLCAWSRQAVTGAFFGQGTRLTVV.

By sample fraction, this clone is medium-sized (0.01 to 0.1%). The chain recombines TRBV19 with TRBJ1-2; D unresolved. This CDR3 contains 15 residues. The germline CDR1 and CDR2 sequences are LNHDA and SQIVND (reference sequence). The V gene lost 6 bases and the J gene lost 4 bases, with 18 bases spanning the gap. Written as DNA, the CDR3 is TGTGCCAGTAGCTACCAACGCGGGGTCAGCTATGGCTACACCTTC. Its translation is CASSYQRGVSYGYTF.

This chain connects TRBV7-9 to TRBJ2-5; TRBD2 might be the D (6 bases). Trimming removed 5 bases from V and 3 bases from J, with 16 bases in between. This CDR3 has 15 residues. In germline, CDR1 is SEHNR, CDR2 FQNEAQ (reference sequence). The CDR3: CASSRNLRGKETQYF. The DNA for the CDR3 is TGTGCCAGCAGCCGTAACCTCCGGGGGAAAGAGACCCAGTACTTC.

The chain links TRBV6-6 to TRBJ2-2, with D possibly being TRBD1 (5 bases). Per germline, CDR1 MNHNY and CDR2 SVGAGI (reference sequence). Trimming removed 6 bases at V and 6 bases at J, with 8 bases between. CDR3 length: 12 residues. The CDR3 coding sequence is TGTGCCAGCAGGGCCAGGGCCGGGGAGCTGTTTTTT. Protein product: CASRARAGELFF.

The J gene is TRBJ2-5, the V gene TRBV7-2, with TRBD2 matching 7 bases. The J segment lost 8 bases and the V segment lost 5 bases, leaving 14 bases of the junction unmatched. In germline, CDR1 is SGHTA, CDR2 FQGNSA. The CDR3 has 15 residues. CDR3 protein: CASSAGLPAAETQYF. DNA of the CDR3: TGTGCCAGCAGCGCGGGACTACCGGCGGCGGAAACCCAGTACTTC.

The V gene is TRBV5-8, the J gene TRBJ1-2; D gene unclear. Germline CDR1 SGHTS, CDR2 YDEGEE. The CDR3 runs 15 residues. The V end lost 0 bases, the J end lost 1 base, and 10 bases lay between the germline ends. Here the CDR3 DNA reads TGTGCCAGCAGCTTGGGGCAGGCGCTTAACTATGGCTACACCTTC. Encoded protein: CASSLGQALNYGYTF.

This chain joins TRBV11-2 and TRBJ2-7; 7 nucleotides agree with TRBD2. CDR1 and CDR2 from the germline V gene are SGHAT and FQNNGV. The CDR3 sequence is 15 residues long. V lost 6 bases, J lost 4 bases, and 12 bases stayed unmatched. The chain's CDR3 is CASRAYSGLLYEQYF. In nucleotides, the CDR3 is TGTGCCAGCAGAGCTTACTCGGGACTACTTTACGAGCAGTACTTC.

This chain links TRBV30 with TRBJ1-1; no firm D call. Trimming removed 0 bases from V and 3 bases from J, with 8 bases in between. The germline V gene has CDR1 GTSNPN and CDR2 SVGIG (reference sequence). This CDR3 comprises 13 residues. The CDR3 is CAWSVNSDTEAFF. In nucleotides, the CDR3 is TGTGCCTGGAGTGTAAATAGCGACACTGAAGCTTTCTTT.

The chain combines TRBV7-2 with TRBJ2-7; 8 bases agree with TRBD2. V trimming: 6 bases; J trimming: 2 bases; junction bases outside the gene matches: 6. Germline lookup yields CDR1 SGHTA and CDR2 FQGNSA. There are 14 residues in the CDR3. CDR3 protein: CASSSSGGAYEQYF. Here the CDR3 DNA reads TGTGCCAGCAGTTCGAGCGGGGGTGCCTACGAGCAGTACTTC.

This chain links TRBV7-3 with TRBJ2-3, with D possibly TRBD2 on 5 matching bases. Trimming cost V 5 bases and J 0 bases, with 9 bases left between them. Per the germline V gene, CDR1 is SGHTA and CDR2 is FQGTGA. The CDR3 has 14 amino acids. The CDR3 reads CASSPDSSTDTQYF. Here the CDR3 DNA reads TGTGCCAGCAGCCCGGACTCGAGCACAGATACGCAGTATTTT.

This clone was detected many times. The rearrangement joins TRBV27 to TRBJ2-7; 7 bases are shared with TRBD1. Germline CDR1 MNHEY, CDR2 SMNVEV (reference sequence). Trimming at V came to 6 bases and at J to 0 bases, leaving 8 bases not matched to a gene. This CDR3 is 15 amino acids long. CDR3 loop: CASSSGTDRSYEQYF. The DNA of the CDR3 is TGTGCCAGCAGCTCCGGGACAGACCGCTCCTACGAGCAGTACTTC.

V is TRBV23-1 and J is TRBJ1-1, with D perhaps TRBD1 (6 bases). Being an ORF, TRBV23-1 has a function that is uncertain. The CDR3 spans 13 residues. Trimming cost V 4 bases and J 7 bases, with 13 bases left between them. CDR3 sequence reads: CASSLRGTGEAFF. CDR3 nucleotide sequence: TGCGCCAGCAGTCTCAGGGGTACAGGTGAAGCTTTCTTT.

This clone was picked up one time. CDR3 sequence reads: CASSFSGLAGFLSTDTQYF. The CDR3 region has the DNA TGTGCCAGCAGCTTTTCGGGACTAGCGGGATTTCTTAGCACAGATACGCAGTATTTT. The J gene is TRBJ2-3, the V gene TRBV7-8; 13 positions agree with TRBD2. There are 19 residues in the CDR3. The V segment lost 3 bases and the J segment 0 bases; nucleotides outside the gene matches: 9. Germline V lookup: CDR1 SGHVS, CDR2 FQNEAQ. Supplemented by reference TRBV7-8 and TRBJ2-3, the full variable domain reads GAGVSQSPRYKVAKRGQDVALRCDPISGHVSLFWYQQALGQGPEFLTYFQNEAQLDKSGLPSDRFFAERPEGSVSTLKIQRTQQEDSAVYLCASSFSGLAGFLSTDTQYFGPGTRLTVL.